The subject of this entry is one T cell receptor beta chain. Antigen specificity is unknown. This CDR3 spans 14 amino acids. The trim removed 3 bases at V and 3 bases at J, leaving 2 bases unmatched. Germline-derived CDR1 and CDR2 are KGHSH and LQKENI. Data came from immunoSEQ multiplex PCR; TCRdb stores just in-frame clones and leaves some out. This table holds about 980,000 clones, over 75% found once. The record originates from a study of shared clonotypes between healthy human individuals. Broader study findings: Naive subsets typically showed greater estimated richness than memory subsets.

The sample taken for sequencing was memory CD4+ T cells sorted from blood. Specified subset: CD45RA-negative fraction. The sequence derives from a man younger than 30 in good health. V usage is TRBV18 and J usage is TRBJ2-7, with 10 bases fitting TRBD2. CDR3 in amino acids: CASSPTSGYYEQYF. CDR3 coding DNA: TGTGCCAGCTCACCGACTAGCGGGTACTACGAGCAGTACTTC.